Below are 3 T cell receptor beta chains sequenced from a single sample in a study of glioma-infiltrating T cells after dendritic cell vaccination. Repertoires were generated with immunoSEQ multiplex PCR, while TCRdb's copy carries only in-frame clones and drops some. The table includes roughly 100,000 clones, over 75% detected once. This material consisted of blood, taken before dendritic cell vaccination. These receptors came from a human donor with glioblastoma.

The chain carries TRBV5-8 and TRBJ1-5, with no clear D. V lost 0 bases and J lost 3, with 13 bases in between. The CDR3 has 16 amino acids. Germline values: CDR1 SGHTS, CDR2 YDEGEE. The CDR3 protein is CASSLVLSGINQPQHF. The CDR3 DNA follows: TGTGCCAGCAGCTTGGTGCTGAGCGGCATCAATCAGCCCCAGCATTTT.

The rearrangement links TRBV6-6 to TRBJ2-5; D is unclear. Trimming cost V 2 bases and J 4 bases, with 5 bases left between them. Per germline, CDR1 MNHNY and CDR2 SVGAGI (reference sequence). The CDR3 has 12 amino acids. CDR3 amino acids: CASSYARETQYF. In DNA form, the CDR3 reads TGTGCCAGCAGTTACGCGCGAGAGACCCAGTACTTC.

The sample holds one count of this clone. The J gene is TRBJ2-2, the V gene TRBV29-1; D unclear. This CDR3 comprises 13 residues. The germline V gene has CDR1 SQVTM and CDR2 ANQGSEA. The V end was cut by 4 bases, the J end by 4 bases, with 10 bases between. The DNA for the CDR3 is TGCAGCGTTGTTACGCGTGGCACCGGGGAGCTGTTTTTT. Translation: CSVVTRGTGELFF.